Following are 4 T cell receptor beta chains from one sample sequenced in a study of siplizumab effects on memory and regulatory T cells. The assay was immunoSEQ multiplex PCR, and TCRdb's table has in-frame clones only and misses some. Among some 90,000 clones listed, just under 90% were seen once. Sequencing was performed on CD4+ T cells sorted from blood. All receptors derive from a human donor in good health.

This chain uses TRBV6-5 with TRBJ2-2; the D gene could be TRBD1 or TRBD2 (5 bases each). Per germline, CDR1 MNHEY and CDR2 SVGAGI. The length of the CDR3 is 12 residues. With 8 bases removed from V and 9 bases from J, the gap between germline ends came to 13 bases. The CDR3 DNA reads as TGTGCCAGCCGAGGGGCCGGTCGGGAGCTGTTTTTT. Its protein product is CASRGAGRELFF.

This rearrangement joins TRBV19 to TRBJ2-2; 8 bases agree with TRBD2. Trimming cost V 0 bases and J 5 bases; bases outside gene matches: 2. The CDR3 has 15 amino acids. The germline V gene has CDR1 LNHDA and CDR2 SQIVND (reference sequence). CDR3 loop: CASSIDGRGTGELFF. In nucleotides, the CDR3 is TGTGCCAGTAGTATAGACGGGAGGGGAACCGGGGAGCTGTTTTTT.

V gene TRBV2 combines with J gene TRBJ2-6; D unclear. Trimming left V 3 bases short and J 4 bases short, with 10 bases between. This CDR3 has 15 residues. CDR1 and CDR2 (germline): SNHLY, FYNNEI. CDR3 nucleotide sequence: TGTGCCAGCAGTGATGGGTTCTCAGGGGCCAACGTCCTGACTTTC. Amino acid sequence: CASSDGFSGANVLTF.

V usage is TRBV5-1 and J usage is TRBJ2-7, with TRBD1 matching over 9 bases. This CDR3 is 13 amino acids long. With 5 bases clipped from V and 3 bases from J, the junction kept 3 bases outside the gene matches. Germline CDR1 reads SGHRS; CDR2 reads YFSETQ. CDR3 loop: CASRRDRDYEQYF. The DNA of the CDR3 is TGCGCCAGCAGGAGGGACAGGGACTACGAGCAGTACTTC.